These 8 T cell receptor beta chains share one sample of origin, sequenced in a study of molecular identifiers for immune sequencing clone quantification. TCRdb reprocessed the PCR reads via MiXCR and lists one record per CDR3 protein. Of over 600,000 distinct CDR3 sequences in the sample, roughly 21% were seen once. Sequenced material: naive CD8+ T cells from blood, with Jurkat cell RNA spiked in. Specified subset: FACS-sorted CD8+CD4-CCR7+CD45RA+ naive T cells. The origin of the receptors is a human donor in good health. Some libraries in this study had Jurkat cell RNA spiked in.

Points on this clonotype: With a much larger clone just one base away, this may be a read error. The chain combines TRBV7-9 with TRBJ1-3, with D uncertain. The CDR3 spans 16 residues. Germline CDR1 SEHNR, CDR2 FQNEAQ (reference sequence). The DNA for the CDR3 is TGTGCCAGCAGCTTAGCGGGCACTTTCTCTGGAAACACCGTATATTTT. As protein: CASSLAGTFSGNTVYF.

This sequence joins TRBV27 and TRBJ2-5, with TRBD1 matching 9 bases. Trimming removed 9 bases from V and 2 bases from J; junction bases left unmatched: 10. The CDR3 totals 15 residues. CDR1 is MNHEY, CDR2 SMNVEV, per germline (reference sequence). The CDR3 sequence is CASQDRGQFQETQYF. The CDR3 nucleotides read TGTGCCAGTCAGGACAGGGGACAATTTCAAGAGACCCAGTACTTC.

Concerning this clonotype: A junction boundary mismatches the germline segment, possibly from a read error. This sequence joins TRBV20-1 and TRBJ2-7; either TRBD1 or TRBD2 may supply D (5 bases each). Germline values: CDR1 DFQATT, CDR2 SNEGSKA (reference sequence). CDR3 length equals 14 residues. The CDR3: CSTRELIGDYEQYF. As DNA, the CDR3 is TGCAGTACTAGAGAACTGATAGGGGACTACGAGCAGTACTTC.

This clonotype was counted only a few times. The gene calls are TRBV28 and TRBJ1-5, with D perhaps matching TRBD1 (5 bases). Germline V gene sequence: CDR1 MDHEN, CDR2 SYDVKM. The V and J ends lost 7 bases and 0 bases respectively, with 16 bases between them. The CDR3 runs to 16 residues. The CDR3 is CASTRASDNSNQPQHF. CDR3 nucleotide sequence: TGTGCCAGCACTCGTGCGTCGGACAATAGCAATCAGCCCCAGCATTTT.

Notes on this clonotype: A much larger clone sits a single nucleotide away, making a read error possible. The chain uses TRBV6-2 or TRBV6-3 and TRBJ1-5; D gene unclear. Germline values: CDR1 MNHEY, CDR2 SVGEGT. The CDR3 consists of 12 residues. The V and J ends lost 2 bases and 6 bases respectively, with 5 bases between them. CDR3 sequence reads: CASSYPPQPQHF. The CDR3, as DNA: TGTGCCAGCAGTTACCCACCTCAGCCCCAGCATTTT.

With regard to this clonotype: A junction end diverges from the germline sequence, so it may reflect a read error. This chain connects TRBV7-9 to TRBJ2-7; a possible D gene is TRBD1 (6 bases). The germline CDR1 and CDR2 sequences are SEHNR and FQNEAQ (reference sequence). The CDR3 runs to 13 residues. The CDR3 coding sequence is TGTGCCAGCAGCGGACAGAATTCATACGAGCGGTACTTC. Protein: CASSGQNSYERYF. The variable domain in full, with the rest retrieved from reference TRBV7-9 and TRBJ2-7, is DTGVSQNPRHKITKRGQNVTFRCDPISEHNRLYWYRQTLGQGPEFLTYFQNEAQLEKSRLLSDRFSAERPKGSFSTLEIQRTEQGDSAMYLCASSGQNSYERYFGPGTRLTVT.

This sequence joins TRBV13 and TRBJ2-7; D is possibly TRBD2 (5 bases). V shed 5 bases and J shed 5 bases, with 10 bases lying between them. CDR1 is PRHDT and CDR2 is FYEKMQ in the germline V gene (reference sequence). The CDR3 is 12 amino acids. The chain's CDR3 is CASSARVHEQYF. The CDR3 DNA sequence: TGTGCCAGCAGCGCGAGGGTCCACGAGCAGTACTTC.

This clonotype has just one count. The junction does not match germline at one end; this may be a read error. The chain uses TRBV29-1 and TRBJ1-1, with a tentative D call TRBD1 (5 bases). CDR1 is SQVTM and CDR2 is ANQGSEA in the germline V gene. The CDR3 totals 12 residues. CDR3: CSVEGHKAEVFF. The CDR3 DNA reads as TGCAGCGTTGAGGGGCACAAGGCTGAAGTTTTCTTT.